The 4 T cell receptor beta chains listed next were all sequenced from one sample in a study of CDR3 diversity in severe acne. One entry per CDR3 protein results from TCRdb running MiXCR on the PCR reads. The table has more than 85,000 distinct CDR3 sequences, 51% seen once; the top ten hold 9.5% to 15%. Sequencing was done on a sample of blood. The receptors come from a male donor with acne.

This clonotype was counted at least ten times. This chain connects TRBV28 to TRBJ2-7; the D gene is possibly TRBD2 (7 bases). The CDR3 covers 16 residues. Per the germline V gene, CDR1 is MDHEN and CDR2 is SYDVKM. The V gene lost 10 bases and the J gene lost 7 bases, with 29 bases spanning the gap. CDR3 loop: CATVPYGRGLPQEQYF. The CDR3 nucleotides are TGTGCCACCGTTCCCTACGGCAGGGGACTACCCCAAGAGCAGTACTTC.

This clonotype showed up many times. CDR3 protein: CASSAGVNYGYTF. Here the CDR3 DNA reads TGTGCCAGCAGTGCTGGGGTTAACTATGGCTACACCTTC. The genes are TRBV2 and TRBJ1-2; no definite D call. Trimming pared 4 bases from V and 1 base from J, leaving 7 bases between. CDR1 is SNHLY, CDR2 FYNNEI, per germline. The CDR3 spans 13 residues.

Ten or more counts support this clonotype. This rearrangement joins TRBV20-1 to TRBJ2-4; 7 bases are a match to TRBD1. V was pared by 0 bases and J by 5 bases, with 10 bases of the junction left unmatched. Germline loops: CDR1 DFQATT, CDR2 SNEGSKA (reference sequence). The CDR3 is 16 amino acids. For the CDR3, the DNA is TGCAGTGCTAGAGAACCAACAGGGGTTAGGCAAAACATTCAGTACTTC. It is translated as CSAREPTGVRQNIQYF.

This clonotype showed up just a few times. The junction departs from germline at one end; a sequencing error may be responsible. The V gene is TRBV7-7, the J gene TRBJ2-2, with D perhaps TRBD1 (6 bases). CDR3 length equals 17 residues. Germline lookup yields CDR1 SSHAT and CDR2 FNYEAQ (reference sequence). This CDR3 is CASSSSTGPGNTGELFF. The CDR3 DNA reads TGTGCTAGCAGCTCCTCGACAGGCCCGGGAAACACCGGGGAGCTGTTTTTT.